These 25 T cell receptor beta chains were sequenced from one sample in a study of CD8 T cells in Susac syndrome. The RNA, about 0.5 to 1 ug, was put through reverse transcription using random hexamers. TCRdb passed the immunoSEQ multiplex PCR reads through MiXCR, listing each CDR3 protein once. The data show around 170,000 distinct CDR3 sequences, roughly 95% seen once. Sequenced material: CD4+ T cells from PBMCs. Receptor source: a human donor with Susac syndrome.

J is TRBJ1-6 and V is TRBV12-3 or TRBV12-4; the D is unclear. V was clipped by 5 bases and J by 8 bases, with 10 bases between them. The CDR3 consists of 13 residues. The CDR3 loop reads CASSILRDSPLHF. The DNA for the CDR3 is TGTGCCAGCAGTATATTACGGGATTCACCCCTCCACTTT.

V usage is TRBV6-5 and J usage is TRBJ2-5; no clear D gene. Trimming cost V 7 bases and J 8 bases, with 17 bases left between them. CDR3 length: 13 residues. Per the germline V gene, CDR1 is MNHEY and CDR2 is SVGAGI. The CDR3 is CASTQIDQGTQYF. CDR3 coding DNA: TGTGCCAGCACTCAAATTGATCAAGGCACCCAGTACTTC.

V is TRBV28 and J is TRBJ2-7, with 7 bases that match TRBD1. V was pared by 6 bases and J by 2 bases, with 16 bases of the junction left unmatched. Per the germline V gene, CDR1 is MDHEN and CDR2 is SYDVKM. CDR3 length equals 17 residues. The CDR3 reads CASRAGGIWRVPYEQYF. The CDR3 DNA reads TGTGCCAGCAGGGCAGGGGGAATATGGCGGGTCCCCTACGAGCAGTACTTC. The full variable domain, completed using reference TRBV28 and TRBJ2-7, is DVKVTQSSRYLVKRTGEKVFLECVQDMDHENMFWYRQDPGLGLRLIYFSYDVKMKEKGDIPEGYSVSREKKERFSLILESASTNQTSMYLCASRAGGIWRVPYEQYFGPGTRLTVT.

About this clonotype itself: At one end, the junction sequence differs from germline, possibly due to a read error. The V and J genes are TRBV7-9 and TRBJ2-1; 8 nucleotides line up with TRBD1. This CDR3 region has 12 residues. Looked up from germline, CDR1 is SEHNR and CDR2 is FQNEAQ (reference sequence). CDR3 DNA sequence: TGTGCCAGCAGCTTAGACGACCGGGACAGGATCTTC. The encoded protein is CASSLDDRDRIF.

The genes are TRBV19 and TRBJ1-1; 10 bases agree with TRBD1. The CDR3 length is 16 residues. V was pared by 3 bases and J by 0 bases, with 4 bases of the junction left unmatched. Germline V gene data show CDR1 as LNHDA and CDR2 as SQIVND (reference sequence). For the CDR3, the DNA is TGTGCCAGTAGTATGGGACAGGGGTTGATGAACACTGAAGCTTTCTTT. Translating it yields CASSMGQGLMNTEAFF.

This sequence joins TRBV5-6 and TRBJ1-2; a possible D gene is TRBD1 (5 bases). Germline V CDR1 and CDR2: SGHDT, YYEEEE. Trimming took off 4 bases at V and 5 bases at J, with 12 bases between the two ends. This CDR3 contains 13 residues. The CDR3, as DNA: TGTGCCAGCAGCCGGGACGGCCGTTATGGCTACACCTTC. Its translation: CASSRDGRYGYTF.

The table lists this clonotype with a count of one. The chain is built from TRBV11-2 and TRBJ2-5; D uncertain. CDR1 is SGHAT and CDR2 is FQNNGV in the germline V gene. Deletions cut 3 bases from V and 5 bases from J, with 10 bases between. The CDR3 has 13 residues. The CDR3 nucleotides are TGTGCCAGCAGCTTTTCTGTTAGGGAGACCCAGTACTTC. Translating it yields CASSFSVRETQYF.

The chain employs TRBV12-3 or TRBV12-4 and TRBJ2-1; D gene uncertain. The CDR3 sequence is 13 residues long. V was clipped by 7 bases and J by 1 base, with 8 bases between them. In DNA, the CDR3 is TGTGCCAGCACCTTTGGGTCCTACAATGAGCAGTTCTTC. Protein product: CASTFGSYNEQFF.

The chain employs TRBV5-1 and TRBJ2-4; TRBD1 or TRBD2 may be the D gene (5 bases each). Germline CDR1 SGHRS, CDR2 YFSETQ. Deletions cut 2 bases from V and 8 bases from J, with 14 bases between. The CDR3 spans 14 residues. CDR3: CASSFGTPPDIQYF. Written as DNA, the CDR3 is TGCGCCAGCAGCTTCGGGACCCCCCCCGACATTCAGTACTTC.

In DNA form, the CDR3 reads TGCAGCGTGATGGGACAGCATACTGAAGCTTTCTTT. Protein: CSVMGQHTEAFF. The chain has TRBV29-1 and TRBJ1-1; 7 positions agree with TRBD1. Germline CDR1 is SQVTM and CDR2 is ANQGSEA. This CDR3 has 12 residues. With V trimmed by 6 bases and J by 5 bases, 6 bases remained unmatched.

V gene TRBV29-1 combines with J gene TRBJ1-1, with D unclear. The CDR3 covers 11 residues. Between the trimmed V and J ends, which lost 4 bases and 6 bases, there was a span of 9 bases. Germline assignment: CDR1 SQVTM and CDR2 ANQGSEA. The CDR3 region has the DNA TGCAGCGTTGTGTATGGACCTGAAGCTTTCTTT. It codes for CSVVYGPEAFF.

This rearrangement joins TRBV4-2 to TRBJ2-5, with 8 bases matching TRBD2. With 3 bases clipped from V and 2 bases from J, the junction kept 2 bases outside the gene matches. Germline CDR1 is LGHNA and CDR2 is YNFKEQ. The CDR3 totals 14 residues. Here the CDR3 reads CASSQRGEQETQYF. The DNA of the CDR3 is TGTGCCAGCAGCCAGCGGGGGGAACAAGAGACCCAGTACTTC.

The chain joins TRBV9 to TRBJ2-5; 9 nucleotides match TRBD2. The CDR3 covers 16 residues. Germline V gene data show CDR1 as SGDLS and CDR2 as YYNGEE. The V gene end was trimmed by 0 bases and the J gene end by 5 bases; junction bases not matched to a gene: 8. The CDR3 bases are TGTGCCAGCAGCGTAGCAGTAGCGGGGGCCAGCGAGACCCAGTACTTC. Protein product: CASSVAVAGASETQYF.

This clonotype was counted once. The genes are TRBV5-4 and TRBJ2-1; tentative D call: TRBD1 (6 bases). Germline V CDR1 and CDR2: SGHNT, YYREEE (reference sequence). The V and J ends lost 1 base and 3 bases respectively, with 14 bases between them. This CDR3 spans 16 amino acids. The CDR3 protein is CASSLSTGQYYNEQFF. The CDR3 region has the DNA TGTGCCAGCAGCTTGTCCACTGGACAGTACTACAATGAGCAGTTCTTC.

This chain joins TRBV2 and TRBJ2-5; perhaps D is TRBD1 or TRBD2 (6 bases each). Germline V gene lookup returns CDR1 SNHLY and CDR2 FYNNEI. There are 14 residues in the CDR3. V gave up 5 bases and J gave up 1 base, with 11 bases separating them. DNA for the CDR3: TGTGCCAGCAGTTGGGGGGCGGGCCAAGAGACCCAGTACTTC. Encoded protein: CASSWGAGQETQYF.

The CDR3 protein is CASSFTEADNEQFF. The CDR3 DNA follows: TGTGCCAGCAGCTTCACCGAAGCAGACAATGAGCAGTTCTTC. J is TRBJ2-1 and V is TRBV13; no reliable D call. Germline lookup yields CDR1 PRHDT and CDR2 FYEKMQ (reference sequence). The CDR3 covers 14 residues. V lost 3 bases and J lost 5, with 11 bases in between. Combining the CDR3 with reference TRBV13 and TRBJ2-1 gives the whole variable domain AAGVIQSPRHLIKEKRETATLKCYPIPRHDTVYWYQQGPGQDPQFLISFYEKMQSDKGSIPDRFSAQQFSDYHSELNMSSLELGDSALYFCASSFTEADNEQFFGPGTRLTVL.

This sequence joins TRBV29-1 and TRBJ1-2; the match to TRBD1 covers 8 bases. Trimming at V came to 3 bases and at J to 7 bases, leaving 10 bases not matched to a gene. The V gene's germline CDR1 is SQVTM and CDR2 ANQGSEA. The CDR3 is 14 residues long. The CDR3 loop reads CSVDRQGANGGYTF. The CDR3 DNA sequence: TGCAGCGTTGACAGGCAGGGGGCGAATGGTGGCTACACCTTC.

The J gene is TRBJ2-3, the V gene TRBV27; TRBD2 matches 7 bases. Looked up from germline, CDR1 is MNHEY and CDR2 is SMNVEV (reference sequence). The CDR3 is made up of 11 amino acids. Losses at the gene ends were 4 bases for V and 10 bases for J; bases not matched to a gene: 2. In DNA, the CDR3 is TGTGCCAGCAGTTCAGGACTAGCGCAGTATTTT. Its protein is CASSSGLAQYF.

The chain uses TRBV23-1 and TRBJ2-2, with TRBD2 as a possible D gene (5 bases). TRBV23-1 has ORF status, its function being uncertain. V was trimmed by 7 bases and J by 7 bases, leaving 16 bases between them. The CDR3 runs to 14 residues. The CDR3 bases are TGCGCCAGCACACGGGAAACAATGGACGGGGAGCTGTTTTTT. Translating gives CASTRETMDGELFF.

The chain couples TRBV30 to TRBJ1-5; a weak D match, TRBD1 (5 bases). Germline lookup yields CDR1 GTSNPN and CDR2 SVGIG (reference sequence). Trimming stripped 0 bases from V and 4 bases from J, with 16 bases between. This CDR3 region has 16 residues. CDR3 protein: CAWSVLGRGANQPQHF. CDR3 sequence (DNA): TGTGCCTGGAGTGTACTTGGGAGGGGTGCGAATCAGCCCCAGCATTTT.

The J gene is TRBJ2-5, the V gene TRBV4-1, with TRBD2 identical over 9 bases. The CDR3 consists of 16 residues. CDR1 is MGHRA, CDR2 YSYEKL, per germline. V trimming: 6 bases; J trimming: 3 bases; junction bases outside the gene matches: 11. The chain's CDR3 is CASSRVPGLAEETQYF. The DNA of the CDR3 is TGCGCCAGCAGTCGAGTCCCGGGACTAGCAGAAGAGACCCAGTACTTC.

The CDR3 DNA sequence: TGTGCCAGCAGCCCGGGACTAGCGGAAAGGGGTGAGCAGTTCTTC. Translating gives CASSPGLAERGEQFF. The chain recombines TRBV7-2 with TRBJ2-1, with 11 bases aligning to TRBD2. V was clipped by 5 bases and J by 9 bases; unmatched bases: 9. In germline, CDR1 is SGHTA, CDR2 FQGNSA. The CDR3 runs to 15 residues.

The chain links TRBV4-3 to TRBJ2-1; D is unresolved. V was shortened by 1 base and J by 4 bases, with 8 bases between the two germline ends. The V gene's germline CDR1 is LGHNA and CDR2 YSLEER. CDR3 length: 14 residues. CDR3: CASSQALAYNEQFF. CDR3 in DNA: TGCGCCAGCAGCCAAGCGCTGGCTTACAATGAGCAGTTCTTC.

This chain links TRBV29-1 with TRBJ2-2, with unresolved D. This CDR3 has 12 amino acids. Trimming cost V 4 bases and J 2 bases, with 5 bases left between them. Germline CDR1 and CDR2: SQVTM and ANQGSEA. This chain's CDR3 is CSVGGNTGELFF. DNA for the CDR3: TGCAGCGTTGGAGGAAACACCGGGGAGCTGTTTTTT.

The chain carries TRBV15 and TRBJ2-4; 7 bases line up with TRBD1. The V and J ends lost 5 bases and 0 bases, in that order; junction bases with no gene match: 10. Germline values: CDR1 LNHNV, CDR2 YYDKDF (reference sequence). This CDR3 has 17 amino acids. As DNA, the CDR3 is TGTGCCACCAGCCCAGGGGGTACGACTCTAGCCAAAAACATTCAGTACTTC. Translation: CATSPGGTTLAKNIQYF.